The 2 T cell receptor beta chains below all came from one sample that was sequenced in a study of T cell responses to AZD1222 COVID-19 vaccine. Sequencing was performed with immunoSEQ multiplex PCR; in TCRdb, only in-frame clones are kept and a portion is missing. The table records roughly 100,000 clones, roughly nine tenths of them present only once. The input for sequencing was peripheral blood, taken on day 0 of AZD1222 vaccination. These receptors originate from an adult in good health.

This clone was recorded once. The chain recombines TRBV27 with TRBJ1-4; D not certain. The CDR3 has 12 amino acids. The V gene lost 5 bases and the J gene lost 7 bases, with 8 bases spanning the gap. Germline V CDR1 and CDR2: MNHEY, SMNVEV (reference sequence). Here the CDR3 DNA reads TGTGCCAGCAGTCCTTTTGGTGAAAAACTGTTTTTT. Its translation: CASSPFGEKLFF.

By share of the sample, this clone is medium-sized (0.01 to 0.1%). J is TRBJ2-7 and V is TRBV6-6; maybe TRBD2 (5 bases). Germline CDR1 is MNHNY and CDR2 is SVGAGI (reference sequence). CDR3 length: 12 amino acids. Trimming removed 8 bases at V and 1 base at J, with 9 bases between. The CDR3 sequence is CASEERSYEQYF. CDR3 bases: TGTGCCAGCGAGGAGCGGTCCTACGAGCAGTACTTC.